What follows is one TCR beta chain and its context. Its specificity is not known. Produced via immunoSEQ multiplex PCR; TCRdb's table is partial and in-frame only. The data show over 50,000 clones, more than 70% seen once. Germline V gene data show CDR1 as KGHSH and CDR2 as LQKENI. The V and J ends lost 2 bases and 4 bases respectively, with 8 bases between them. The CDR3 extends over 13 amino acids. This sample was taken from a study of Tregs in tolerant kidney transplant recipients. Notes on the study in general: Few patients were studied, so findings need validation in larger groups.

Unstimulated regulatory T cells (CD4+CD25+CD127-), CD4+CD25- non-regulatory cells, CD4 and CD8 cells were FACS-sorted from thawed PBMCs. This TCR was recovered from a human donor in good health. The rearrangement uses TRBV18 and TRBJ1-2; weak D call: TRBD1 (5 bases). The sample consisted of CD4+ T cells from blood. DNA of the CDR3: TGTGCCAGCTCACCAGGGGGACCCTATGGCTACACCTTC. Its translation is CASSPGGPYGYTF.